This T cell receptor (beta chain) was documented in a study of T cells in Graves' hyperthyroidism and ophthalmopathy. The TCR beta CDR3 regions underwent amplification using RNA transcripts as the source. Using the HTBI primer set, a first-round RT-PCR was run on the TCR CDR3. TCRdb redid the calling of the multiplex PCR reads with MiXCR, one entry per CDR3 protein. Of about 420,000 distinct CDR3 sequences in the sample, 15% to 17% were seen once. Uncontrolled infection, other autoimmune disease, pregnancy or lactation excluded patients. This clonotype was found many times. The antigen remains unidentified. This CDR3 has 16 amino acids. The germline CDR1 and CDR2 sequences are DFQATT and SNEGSKA (reference sequence). Trimming took off 3 bases at V and 1 base at J, with 18 bases between the two ends. Overall study results and limits: Before onset, by a median of approximately 6.8 months, the model predicted ophthalmopathy. In blood, most of the thyroid clonotypes expanded above 0.001 were also present.

The chain links TRBV20-1 to TRBJ1-1; maybe TRBD1 (5 bases). The TCR sequence derives from a woman aged 18-29 years with Graves' hyperthyroidism. The specimen was blood. CDR3 sequence reads: CSASGIGAARNTEAFF. As DNA, the CDR3 is TGCAGTGCTAGCGGCATCGGGGCAGCTAGGAACACTGAAGCTTTCTTT.